This record looks at one T cell receptor (beta chain) sequence and its context. What it binds is unknown. Germline values: CDR1 MDHEN, CDR2 SYDVKM. This CDR3 is 14 amino acids long. Trimming stripped 8 bases from V and 0 bases from J, with 13 bases between. The data stem from a study of cytomegalovirus exposure and HLA in healthy donors. General study findings and limits: The authors confirmed in vitro that three CMV-associated chains were specific for CMV antigens.

Profiling relied on immunoSEQ multiplex PCR, and the TCRdb table lists in-frame clones only, not all of them. The data hold 150,000 to 200,000 clones, with around 84% observed a single time. The chain uses TRBV28 and TRBJ1-1; D unresolved. The TCR comes from a man younger than 30 in good health and CMV-seropositive. The source material was PBMCs. The CDR3 region is CASAPVVMNTEAFF. The CDR3 DNA reads TGTGCCAGCGCCCCGGTGGTCATGAACACTGAAGCTTTCTTT.